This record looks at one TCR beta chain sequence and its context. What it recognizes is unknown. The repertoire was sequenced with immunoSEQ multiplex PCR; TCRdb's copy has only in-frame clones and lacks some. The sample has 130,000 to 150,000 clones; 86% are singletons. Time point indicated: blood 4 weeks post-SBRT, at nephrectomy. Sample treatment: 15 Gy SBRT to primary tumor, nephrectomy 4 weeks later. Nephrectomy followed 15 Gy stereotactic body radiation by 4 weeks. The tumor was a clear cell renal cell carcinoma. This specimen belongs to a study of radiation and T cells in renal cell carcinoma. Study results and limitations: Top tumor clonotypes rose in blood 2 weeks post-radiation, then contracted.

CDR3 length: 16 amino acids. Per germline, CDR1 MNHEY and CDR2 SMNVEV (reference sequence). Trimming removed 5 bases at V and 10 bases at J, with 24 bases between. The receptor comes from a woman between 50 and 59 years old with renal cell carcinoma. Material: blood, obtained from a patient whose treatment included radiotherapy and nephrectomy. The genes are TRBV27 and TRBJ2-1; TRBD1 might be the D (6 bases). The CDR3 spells CASSPLGAGPHQEQFF. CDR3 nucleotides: TGTGCCAGCAGTCCCCTGGGGGCGGGTCCGCATCAGGAGCAGTTCTTC.